The 27 T cell receptor beta chains given below trace back to one sample, sequenced in a study of blood T cell repertoires in COVID-19. TCRdb's table, derived via immunoSEQ multiplex PCR, lists solely in-frame clones and lacks some. The repertoire holds under 300,000 clones, with roughly 89% as singletons. Sequencing was carried out using peripheral blood. These TCRs come from a woman aged 60-70 years with COVID-19, enrolled during active disease.

V is TRBV5-5 and J is TRBJ2-2; D is possibly TRBD1 (5 bases). Germline-derived CDR1 and CDR2 are SGHKS and YYEKEE (reference sequence). The CDR3 length is 16 residues. Trimming took off 0 bases at V and 5 bases at J, with 14 bases between the two ends. The CDR3, as DNA: TGTGCCAGCAGCTTGGGGGGCCACCGTGGGACCGGGGAGCTGTTTTTT. Translating it yields CASSLGGHRGTGELFF.

The chain is built from TRBV9 and TRBJ1-1; no reliable D call. CDR1 is SGDLS and CDR2 is YYNGEE in the germline V gene. The CDR3 has 14 amino acids. Trimming cost V 0 bases and J 1 base, with 7 bases left between them. The CDR3 DNA is TGTGCCAGCAGCGTAGGACCAGGGAACACTGAAGCTTTCTTT. This gives the protein CASSVGPGNTEAFF.

The chain couples TRBV4-3 to TRBJ1-3; 9 bases map to TRBD1. The trim removed 3 bases at V and 2 bases at J, leaving 11 bases unmatched. In germline, CDR1 is LGHNA, CDR2 YSLEER. CDR3 length equals 18 residues. CDR3 sequence reads: CASSQGTGIPVPGNTIYF. The CDR3 nucleotides are TGCGCCAGCAGCCAGGGGACAGGGATTCCAGTTCCTGGAAACACCATATATTTT.

This clone was picked up one time. V gene TRBV2 combines with J gene TRBJ2-3; tentative D call: TRBD2 (6 bases). The CDR3 spans 11 residues. Germline lookup yields CDR1 SNHLY and CDR2 FYNNEI. V was cut by 10 bases and J by 6 bases, with 11 bases left in between. The chain's CDR3 is CANQRGDTQYF. The DNA for the CDR3 is TGTGCCAACCAACGGGGGGATACGCAGTATTTT.

The chain has TRBV18 and TRBJ1-3; D is unresolved. The CDR3 loop spans 14 amino acids. V lost 1 base, J lost 7 bases, and 11 bases lay in between. The germline gives CDR1 KGHSH, CDR2 LQKENI. CDR3 region: CASSPLPEANTIYF. In DNA, the CDR3 is TGTGCCAGCTCACCACTTCCCGAAGCCAACACCATATATTTT. Full variable domain (outside the CDR3, taken from reference TRBV18 and TRBJ1-3): NAGVMQNPRHLVRRRGQEARLRCSPMKGHSHVYWYRQLPEEGLKFMVYLQKENIIDESGMPKERFSAEFPKEGPSILRIQQVVRGDSAAYFCASSPLPEANTIYFGEGSWLTVV.

The CDR3: CASSGGTGGNYGYTF. The CDR3 nucleotides are TGTGCCAGTAGTGGTGGGACAGGGGGCAACTATGGCTACACCTTC. This chain connects TRBV19 to TRBJ1-2, with 12 bases identical to TRBD1. The CDR3 contains 15 residues. Germline trimming cut 5 bases from V and 2 bases from J; bases unmatched to any gene: 3. Germline assignment: CDR1 LNHDA and CDR2 SQIVND (reference sequence).

This clone has only a few counts. The chain joins TRBV18 to TRBJ1-3; D not certain. This CDR3 is built from 22 residues. The germline gives CDR1 KGHSH, CDR2 LQKENI. Trimming took off 2 bases at V and 0 bases at J, with 29 bases between the two ends. The CDR3 here is CASSPTTLPPRTGSYSGNTIYF. CDR3 DNA sequence: TGTGCCAGCTCACCAACCACTTTACCGCCCCGAACCGGGTCCTACTCTGGAAACACCATATATTTT.

The chain employs TRBV7-2 and TRBJ2-1; no definite D call. The germline V gene encodes CDR1 SGHTA and CDR2 FQGNSA. This CDR3 spans 12 amino acids. With 5 bases removed from V and 7 bases from J, the gap between germline ends came to 9 bases. As DNA, the CDR3 is TGTGCCAGCAGCGAATACAGAAATGAGCAGTTCTTC. It encodes CASSEYRNEQFF. Together with reference TRBV7-2 and TRBJ2-1, the CDR3 gives the full variable domain: GAGVSQSPSNKVTEKGKDVELRCDPISGHTALYWYRQSLGQGLEFLIYFQGNSAPDKSGLPSDRFSAERTGGSVSTLTIQRTQQEDSAVYLCASSEYRNEQFFGPGTRLTVL.

The J gene is TRBJ1-1, the V gene TRBV7-2, with D uncertain. The CDR3 contains 12 residues. Trimming stripped 1 base from V and 11 bases from J, with 11 bases between. The germline V gene encodes CDR1 SGHTA and CDR2 FQGNSA. The CDR3 spells CASSLDLGRAFF. The CDR3 DNA is TGTGCCAGCAGCTTAGACCTGGGGAGGGCTTTCTTT.

CDR3 nucleotides: TGTGCCAGTAGTATAGTGGGGGGGCCTGGCACAGATACGCAGTATTTT. It is translated as CASSIVGGPGTDTQYF. This chain connects TRBV19 to TRBJ2-3; TRBD2 might be the D (7 bases). The length of the CDR3 is 16 residues. With 1 base removed from V and 1 base from J, the gap between germline ends came to 12 bases. Per the germline V gene, CDR1 is LNHDA and CDR2 is SQIVND (reference sequence).

This rearrangement joins TRBV18 to TRBJ1-2; D is uncertain. V lost 3 bases and J 5 bases, leaving 13 bases between the germline ends. Per germline, CDR1 KGHSH and CDR2 LQKENI. The CDR3 extends over 14 amino acids. The CDR3 nucleotides are TGTGCCAGCTCACCTTCCGTTACGGGGTATGGCTACACCTTC. Residues: CASSPSVTGYGYTF.

This chain joins TRBV5-6 and TRBJ1-3; D is possibly TRBD1 (6 bases). The germline CDR1 and CDR2 sequences are SGHDT and YYEEEE. Trimming removed 1 base at V and 2 bases at J, with 10 bases between. This CDR3 contains 15 residues. CDR3 protein: CASSLYREPGNTIYF. The CDR3 nucleotides read TGTGCCAGCAGCTTGTACAGGGAGCCTGGAAACACCATATATTTT.

This chain uses TRBV29-1 with TRBJ2-7, with 8 bases lining up with TRBD1. Germline V gene sequence: CDR1 SQVTM, CDR2 ANQGSEA. The CDR3 contains 14 residues. V lost 6 bases to trimming and J lost 1 base; unmatched junction nucleotides: 8. In DNA form, the CDR3 reads TGCAGCGTCGCCGGGACAGGTTCTTCCTACGAGCAGTACTTC. Translating gives CSVAGTGSSYEQYF.

The chain has TRBV4-1 and TRBJ1-5; D is unclear. The germline V gene encodes CDR1 MGHRA and CDR2 YSYEKL. This CDR3 contains 14 residues. The V end was cut by 4 bases, the J end by 5 bases, with 12 bases between. The CDR3 bases are TGCGCCAGCAGCCGTCAGGTAATAGATCAGCCCCAGCATTTT. It encodes CASSRQVIDQPQHF.

This rearrangement joins TRBV30 to TRBJ1-1; 7 nucleotides match TRBD1. CDR3 length equals 14 residues. V gave up 1 base and J gave up 0 bases; unmatched junction bases: 2. Per germline, CDR1 GTSNPN and CDR2 SVGIG (reference sequence). CDR3 in amino acids: CAWSAGTVNTEAFF. The DNA for the CDR3 is TGTGCCTGGAGTGCCGGGACAGTGAACACTGAAGCTTTCTTT.

This clone was found once. V usage is TRBV7-8 and J usage is TRBJ1-2; possibly TRBD1 for D (5 bases). The CDR3 runs to 14 residues. Germline V gene lookup returns CDR1 SGHVS and CDR2 FQNEAQ. Trimming removed 7 bases from V and 4 bases from J, with 16 bases in between. CDR3: CASTLAGGGYGYTF. The DNA for the CDR3 is TGTGCCAGCACCCTAGCTGGGGGAGGCTATGGCTACACCTTC.

The chain is built from TRBV19 and TRBJ1-4; no clear D. The CDR3 has 13 residues. V lost 0 bases and J lost 8, with 7 bases in between. Germline V gene lookup returns CDR1 LNHDA and CDR2 SQIVND (reference sequence). CDR3: CASSIDLEEKLFF. The CDR3 DNA reads as TGTGCCAGTAGTATAGATCTGGAGGAAAAACTGTTTTTT.

V and J are TRBV5-8 and TRBJ1-2; 8 nucleotides match TRBD1. V lost 3 bases to trimming and J lost 0 bases; unmatched junction nucleotides: 1. The CDR3 sequence is 14 residues long. The germline V gene encodes CDR1 SGHTS and CDR2 YDEGEE. Here the CDR3 reads CASSWTGSNYGYTF. In DNA form, the CDR3 reads TGTGCCAGCAGCTGGACAGGGTCTAACTATGGCTACACCTTC.

The chain has TRBV6-5 and TRBJ1-2; 7 positions agree with TRBD1. V lost 10 bases to trimming and J lost 1 base; unmatched junction nucleotides: 12. The CDR3 has 15 amino acids. Looked up from germline, CDR1 is MNHEY and CDR2 is SVGAGI. CDR3 amino acids: CAIRRAGGDNYGYTF. CDR3 DNA: TGTGCCATCCGTCGGGCAGGGGGAGATAACTATGGCTACACCTTC.

This chain links TRBV5-1 with TRBJ2-5; 9 bases match TRBD1. The CDR3 sequence is 13 residues long. The germline V gene encodes CDR1 SGHRS and CDR2 YFSETQ. V trimming: 4 bases; J trimming: 5 bases; junction bases outside the gene matches: 3. The CDR3 coding sequence is TGCGCCAGCAGCGCTGGGACAGGGGAGACCCAGTACTTC. It translates to CASSAGTGETQYF.

The chain links TRBV2 to TRBJ1-5; 7 bases are a match to TRBD1. Germline V gene lookup returns CDR1 SNHLY and CDR2 FYNNEI. The CDR3 has 14 amino acids. The V gene end was trimmed by 4 bases and the J gene end by 5 bases; junction bases not matched to a gene: 5. The CDR3 sequence: CASSVGTAHQPQHF. The CDR3 bases are TGTGCCAGCAGTGTTGGGACAGCGCATCAGCCCCAGCATTTT. Drawing the rest from reference TRBV2 and TRBJ1-5, the complete variable domain is EPEVTQTPSHQVTQMGQEVILRCVPISNHLYFYWYRQILGQKVEFLVSFYNNEISEKSEIFDDQFSVERPDGSNFTLKIRSTKLEDSAMYFCASSVGTAHQPQHFGDGTRLSIL.

This chain's CDR3 is CAISENRDGEKLFF. In nucleotides, the CDR3 is TGTGCCATCAGTGAAAACAGGGATGGTGAAAAACTGTTTTTT. This rearrangement joins TRBV10-3 to TRBJ1-4; maybe TRBD1 (6 bases). The CDR3 totals 14 residues. Germline CDR1 reads ENHRY; CDR2 reads SYGVKD. Deletions cut 3 bases from V and 7 bases from J, with 12 bases between.

This clone was seen a single time. The chain recombines TRBV2 with TRBJ2-2; D is undetermined. There are 14 residues in the CDR3. Germline assignment: CDR1 SNHLY and CDR2 FYNNEI. V dropped 5 bases and J dropped 6 bases, with 13 bases sitting between them. Written as DNA, the CDR3 is TGTGCCAGCAGTCAGATTTACAACGCCGGGGAGCTGTTTTTT. This encodes CASSQIYNAGELFF. The whole variable domain, filled in from reference TRBV2 and TRBJ2-2, reads EPEVTQTPSHQVTQMGQEVILRCVPISNHLYFYWYRQILGQKVEFLVSFYNNEISEKSEIFDDQFSVERPDGSNFTLKIRSTKLEDSAMYFCASSQIYNAGELFFGEGSRLTVL.

This chain joins TRBV5-4 and TRBJ2-2, with TRBD2 matching 8 bases. CDR1 is SGHNT, CDR2 YYREEE, per germline (reference sequence). Unmatched junction bases numbered 3, after V lost 0 bases and J lost 5 bases. The CDR3 is 15 residues long. The CDR3 protein is CASSLVGRETGELFF. CDR3 coding DNA: TGTGCCAGCAGCTTGGTCGGGAGGGAAACCGGGGAGCTGTTTTTT.

V is TRBV5-1 and J is TRBJ2-2; D might be TRBD2 (6 bases). Trimming removed 4 bases from V and 1 base from J, with 14 bases in between. The germline V gene encodes CDR1 SGHRS and CDR2 YFSETQ. The CDR3 extends over 16 amino acids. For the CDR3, the DNA is TGCGCCAGCAGCCCCCCCGGGACTCTGAACACCGGGGAGCTGTTTTTT. Protein: CASSPPGTLNTGELFF.

The chain carries TRBV4-3 and TRBJ2-2; unclear D gene. V lost 3 bases and J lost 3, with 2 bases in between. The CDR3 covers 12 residues. Germline CDR1 and CDR2: LGHNA and YSLEER. DNA for the CDR3: TGCGCCAGCAGCCACTACACCGGGGAGCTGTTTTTT. This translates into CASSHYTGELFF.

J is TRBJ1-5 and V is TRBV15; tentative D call: TRBD1 (5 bases). V was cut by 1 base and J by 4 bases, with 11 bases left in between. Germline V lookup: CDR1 LNHNV, CDR2 YYDKDF (reference sequence). The CDR3 totals 15 residues. The CDR3 sequence: CATSRVGVGNQPQHF. CDR3 bases: TGTGCCACCAGCAGAGTAGGGGTGGGGAATCAGCCCCAGCATTTT.